The 11 T cell receptor beta chains below come from one sample, sequenced in a study of cytomegalovirus exposure and HLA in healthy donors. PCR amplification relied on 60 Vbeta primers (plus 13 Jbeta primers). Clones were read by immunoSEQ multiplex PCR, and TCRdb kept only the in-frame ones, dropping some. The table shows 200,000 to 250,000 clones, with 65% to 85% occurring only once. Sequencing was done on a sample of PBMCs. All receptors come from a boy under 10 years old in good health and CMV-seronegative.

The J gene is TRBJ2-7, the V gene TRBV27; D remains unclear. Germline CDR1 and CDR2: MNHEY and SMNVEV (reference sequence). This CDR3 region has 12 residues. Trimming removed 4 bases at V and 5 bases at J, with 9 bases between. In DNA form, the CDR3 reads TGTGCCAGCAGTTCGTCTTCGGACGAGCAGTACTTC. Amino acid sequence: CASSSSSDEQYF.

Of note for this clone: Other DNA sequences in this sample translate to the same CDR3. The CDR3, as DNA: TGCAGCGTTGGGGGCCAGGGGCCCGAGCAGTACTTC. Translating gives CSVGGQGPEQYF. This chain links TRBV29-1 with TRBJ2-7; possible D gene TRBD1, 6 bases. The CDR3 extends over 12 amino acids. The germline V gene has CDR1 SQVTM and CDR2 ANQGSEA. With 4 bases removed from V and 6 bases from J, the gap between germline ends came to 13 bases.

The J gene is TRBJ2-1, the V gene TRBV4-1; D possibly corresponds to TRBD1 (6 bases). Trimming took off 2 bases at V and 11 bases at J, with 13 bases between the two ends. The CDR3 loop spans 13 amino acids. The germline gives CDR1 MGHRA, CDR2 YSYEKL. The DNA of the CDR3 is TGCGCCAGCAGCCAAACGAGGACAGATCAGCAGTTCTTC. Translated: CASSQTRTDQQFF.

The chain has TRBV4-1 and TRBJ2-1; D is unresolved. The CDR3 is made up of 14 amino acids. Germline V gene data show CDR1 as MGHRA and CDR2 as YSYEKL. V lost 4 bases and J 5 bases, leaving 12 bases between the germline ends. The CDR3 DNA is TGCGCCAGCAGCCGCCTCCAGATGGACAATGAGCAGTTCTTC. It yields the protein CASSRLQMDNEQFF.

This clone has only a few counts. The chain recombines TRBV5-1 with TRBJ2-7; D perhaps matches TRBD1 (6 bases). Germline CDR1 reads SGHRS; CDR2 reads YFSETQ. This CDR3 has 17 residues. Trimming cost V 1 base and J 0 bases, with 17 bases left between them. The DNA of the CDR3 is TGCGCCAGCAGCTTGACAGGGCAAACTTTGAGCTCCTACGAGCAGTACTTC. Encoded protein: CASSLTGQTLSSYEQYF.

This clone was counted between two and nine times. The chain is built from TRBV4-1 and TRBJ1-5; the D gene is possibly TRBD1 (5 bases). Trimming removed 3 bases from V and 0 bases from J, with 9 bases in between. The CDR3 contains 15 residues. Germline V lookup: CDR1 MGHRA, CDR2 YSYEKL. CDR3 nucleotide sequence: TGCGCCAGCAGCCAGACAGTATATAGCAATCAGCCCCAGCATTTT. Translated, it gives CASSQTVYSNQPQHF.

J is TRBJ2-1 and V is TRBV6-6; D possibly corresponds to TRBD2 (5 bases). The CDR3 has 14 residues. CDR1 and CDR2 (germline): MNHNY, SVGAGI (reference sequence). The V end lost 6 bases, the J end lost 8 bases, and 17 bases lay between the germline ends. This CDR3 reads CASRTGNTGHEQFF. CDR3 coding DNA: TGTGCCAGCAGGACCGGGAACACTGGCCATGAGCAGTTCTTC.

The rearrangement uses TRBV18 and TRBJ2-3, with D perhaps TRBD2 (6 bases). V was clipped by 5 bases and J by 12 bases, with 15 bases between them. CDR1 KGHSH and CDR2 LQKENI come from the germline V gene. This CDR3 spans 12 amino acids. The DNA of the CDR3 is TGTGCCAGCTCAGCCTATGGGGAGGATCAGTATTTT. Amino acids: CASSAYGEDQYF.

V usage is TRBV11-2 and J usage is TRBJ2-7; 8 bases align to TRBD1. The germline V gene has CDR1 SGHAT and CDR2 FQNNGV. This CDR3 has 15 amino acids. The V gene end was trimmed by 5 bases and the J gene end by 2 bases; junction bases not matched to a gene: 8. This chain's CDR3 is CASSAGTGQTYEQYF. The CDR3 coding sequence is TGTGCCAGCAGCGCAGGGACAGGCCAGACCTACGAGCAGTACTTC.

Details on this clone: A junction boundary mismatches the germline segment, possibly from a read error. This rearrangement joins TRBV7-9 to TRBJ2-7; 7 nucleotides align to TRBD2. The CDR3 totals 15 residues. Germline-derived CDR1 and CDR2 are SEHNR and FQNEAQ (reference sequence). CDR3 coding DNA: TGTTCCAGCAGCTTAGTTCGGGGGGTCGCCTACGAGCAGTACTTC. Amino acid sequence: CSSSLVRGVAYEQYF.

The chain couples TRBV11-2 to TRBJ2-3; perhaps TRBD1 as D (6 bases). The germline V gene has CDR1 SGHAT and CDR2 FQNNGV. Trimming removed 5 bases from V and 2 bases from J, with 17 bases in between. The CDR3 covers 16 residues. The CDR3 DNA is TGTGCCAGCAGCCAGCCCGACAGGTCCCCCACAGATACGCAGTATTTT. Amino acid sequence: CASSQPDRSPTDTQYF.